This TCR beta chain was identified during a study of T-cell memory formation after mild COVID-19 (dated by TCRdb to the early 2020s). For the wider study: TCR sequence clusters from the two donors were found to be largely donor specific. In two donors, T-cell clones that expanded and contracted after mild COVID-19 were tracked by sequencing TCRalpha and TCRbeta repertoires over time. Two young, previously healthy adult volunteers, one female and one male, were included in the cohort. The paper's findings and limits, for the study overall: Some responding clones were detected in pre-infection memory, which suggested that pre-existing cross-reactive memory T cells had joined the SARS-CoV-2 response. Only a couple of mild cases were covered in the study, and larger cohorts including severe cases with pre-infection samples were considered necessary. Contracting CD4+ clones were found mainly in CM and EM memory subsets, while CD8+ clones were enriched in EMRA. Clones that contracted from day 15 to 85 showed balanced CD4/CD8 phenotypes, whereas a second wave of clones that expanded from day 15 to 37 leaned towards CD4+. SARS-CoV-2 specificity was not confirmed for the second-wave clones peaking on day 37.

Ficoll-Paque density gradient centrifugation was used to isolate PBMCs. The run used an Illumina NovaSeq 6000. Using 5'RACE with constant-segment primers, TCRalpha and TCRbeta cDNA libraries were constructed, with sample barcodes and unique molecular identifiers added in the process. RNA was extracted from every sample with Trizol reagent. Libraries were amplified in two PCR steps, with a second sample barcode and Illumina TruSeq adapters added in the second step. Sequencing of libraries was performed on an Illumina NovaSeq with 2 x 150 bp paired-end reads. The paper's data handling went like this. The reads were demultiplexed and collapsed into UMI-guided consensus sequences using migec v1.2.7. With mixcr v2.1.11, UMI consensuses were aligned to TRA and TRB V and J templates and assembled into clonotypes. Clonotypes were classified as expanded or contracted when called significant by both edgeR and NoisET, with noise models trained on biological replicates. For edgeR calls, the cutoffs were a false discovery rate-adjusted p below 0.01 and a log2 fold-change threshold of 1. As an exploratory analysis of dynamics, max-normalized trajectories of the 1000 most abundant clonotypes were examined with PCA combined with hierarchical clustering. Separately sequenced CD4+ and CD8+ repertoires were used to assign a CD4 or CD8 phenotype to each responding clone. TCRdb redid the processing of the public reads, applying fastp at Q25 and MiXCR, and retained in-frame beta chains. Rows matching on CDR3 protein sequence are summarized as one entry with the most common DNA and genes. The V and J calls shown here were made by TCRdb, not taken from the authors' results. This sample has fewer than 60,000 distinct CDR3 sequences in its table, and 27% of those were observed once. The ten largest clones add up to approximately 40% of the sample.

This clonotype was recorded at least ten times. It has no known antigen specificity. No per-base quality is available; no much larger clone lies one base away. V is reduced by 5 bases and J by 7 bases, leaving a spacing of 18 bases between them. The CDR1 and CDR2 encoded by the germline V gene are SQVTM and ANQGSEA. The CDR3 runs 14 amino acids, cysteine and phenylalanine included. Solely the CDR3 DNA is kept, with 42 bases framed from the first base. The source is a man younger than 30 who had mild COVID-19 (a few samples of this study predate the infection). The sample titles of this study are shuffled in the database, so cell type and time point are left out; the donor was told from shared clones. Sequenced sample: PBMCs or a T cell subset sorted from them (not recorded which). The sequence is built from TRBV29-1 and TRBJ2-4; 6 matching bases give a weak D call of TRBD1. The CDR3 loop reads CSVIRTESRNIQYF. In nucleotides, the sequence is TGCAGCGTTATTAGGACAGAATCGAGGAACATTCAGTACTTC.